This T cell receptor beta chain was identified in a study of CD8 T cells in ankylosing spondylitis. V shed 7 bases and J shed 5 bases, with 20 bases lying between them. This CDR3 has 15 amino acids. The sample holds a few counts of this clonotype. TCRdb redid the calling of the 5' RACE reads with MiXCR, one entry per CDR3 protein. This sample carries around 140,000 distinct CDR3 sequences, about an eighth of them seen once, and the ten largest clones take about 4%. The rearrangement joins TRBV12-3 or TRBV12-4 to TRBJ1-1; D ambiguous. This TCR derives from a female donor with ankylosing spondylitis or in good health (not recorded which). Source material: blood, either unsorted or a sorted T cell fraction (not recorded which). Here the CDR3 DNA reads TGTGCCAGCACAGGCGTCGGTGCGGTCGCTACTGAAGCTTTCTTT. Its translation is CASTGVGAVATEAFF.